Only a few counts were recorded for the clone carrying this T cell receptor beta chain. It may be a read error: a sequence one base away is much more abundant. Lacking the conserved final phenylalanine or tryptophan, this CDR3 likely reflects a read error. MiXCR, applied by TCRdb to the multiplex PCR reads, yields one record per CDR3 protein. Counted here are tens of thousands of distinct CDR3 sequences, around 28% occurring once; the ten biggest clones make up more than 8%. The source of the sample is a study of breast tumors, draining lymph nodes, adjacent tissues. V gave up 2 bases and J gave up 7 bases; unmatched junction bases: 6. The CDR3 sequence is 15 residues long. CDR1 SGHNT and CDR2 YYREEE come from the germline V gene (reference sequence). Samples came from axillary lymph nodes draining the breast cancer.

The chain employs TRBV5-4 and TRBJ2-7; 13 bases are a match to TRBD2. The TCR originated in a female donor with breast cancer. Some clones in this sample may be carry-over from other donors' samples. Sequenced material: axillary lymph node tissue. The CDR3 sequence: CASSFEGLAGAEQYY. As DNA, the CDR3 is TGTGCCAGCAGCTTTGAAGGACTAGCGGGGGCAGAGCAGTACTAC.